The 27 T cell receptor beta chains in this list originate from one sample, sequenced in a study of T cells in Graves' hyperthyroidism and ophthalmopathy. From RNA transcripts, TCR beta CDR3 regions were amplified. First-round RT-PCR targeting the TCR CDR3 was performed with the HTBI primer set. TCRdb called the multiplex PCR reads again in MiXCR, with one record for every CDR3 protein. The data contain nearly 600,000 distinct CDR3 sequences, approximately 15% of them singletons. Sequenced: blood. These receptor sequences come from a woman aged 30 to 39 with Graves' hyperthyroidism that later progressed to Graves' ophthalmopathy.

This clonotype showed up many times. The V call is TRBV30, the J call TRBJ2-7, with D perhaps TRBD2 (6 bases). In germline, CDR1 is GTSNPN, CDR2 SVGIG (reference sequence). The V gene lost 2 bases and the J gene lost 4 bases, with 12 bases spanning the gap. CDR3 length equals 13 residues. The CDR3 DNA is TGTGCCTGGAGTATCCGGGACTTGTACGAGCAGTACTTC. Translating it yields CAWSIRDLYEQYF.

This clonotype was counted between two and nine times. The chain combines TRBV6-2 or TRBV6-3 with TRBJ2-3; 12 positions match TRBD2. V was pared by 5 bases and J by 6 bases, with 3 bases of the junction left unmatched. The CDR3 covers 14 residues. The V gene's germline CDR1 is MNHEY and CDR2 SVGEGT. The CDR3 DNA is TGTGCCAGCAGTCCTAGCGGGAGGGAGGATACGCAGTATTTT. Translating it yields CASSPSGREDTQYF.

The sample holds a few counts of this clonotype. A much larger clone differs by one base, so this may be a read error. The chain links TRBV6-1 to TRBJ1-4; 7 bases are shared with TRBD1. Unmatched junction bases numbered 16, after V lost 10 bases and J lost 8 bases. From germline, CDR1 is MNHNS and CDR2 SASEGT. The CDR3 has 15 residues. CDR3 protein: CAIRPGQANGEKLFF. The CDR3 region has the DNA TGTGCCATCAGGCCCGGACAGGCCAACGGGGAAAAACTGTTTTTT.

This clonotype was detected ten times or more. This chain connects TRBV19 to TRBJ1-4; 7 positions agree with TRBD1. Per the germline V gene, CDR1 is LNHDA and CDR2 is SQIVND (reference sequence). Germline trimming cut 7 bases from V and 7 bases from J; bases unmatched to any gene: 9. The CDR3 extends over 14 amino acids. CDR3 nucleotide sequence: TGTGCCAGTACCAAGACAGGGAGTAGTGAAAAACTGTTTTTT. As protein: CASTKTGSSEKLFF.

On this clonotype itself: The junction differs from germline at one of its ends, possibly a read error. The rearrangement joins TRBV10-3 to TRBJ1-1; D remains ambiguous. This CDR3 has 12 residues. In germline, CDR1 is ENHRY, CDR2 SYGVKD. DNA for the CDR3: TGTGCCACCAGTGGTTCGAACACTGAAGCTTTCTTT. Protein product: CATSGSNTEAFF.

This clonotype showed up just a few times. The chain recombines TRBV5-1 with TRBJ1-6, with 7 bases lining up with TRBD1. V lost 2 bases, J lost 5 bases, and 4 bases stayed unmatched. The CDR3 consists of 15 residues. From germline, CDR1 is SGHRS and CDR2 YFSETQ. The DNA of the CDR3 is TGCGCCAGCAGCTTCACCGGGACAGATAATTCACCCCTCCACTTT. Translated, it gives CASSFTGTDNSPLHF.

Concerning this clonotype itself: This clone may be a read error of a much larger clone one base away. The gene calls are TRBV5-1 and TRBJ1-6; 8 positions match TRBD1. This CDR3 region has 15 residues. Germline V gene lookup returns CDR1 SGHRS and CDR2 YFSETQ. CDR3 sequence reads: CAGSRQGFDNSPLHF. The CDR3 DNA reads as TGCGCCGGCAGCCGACAGGGGTTTGATAATTCACCCCTCCACTTT. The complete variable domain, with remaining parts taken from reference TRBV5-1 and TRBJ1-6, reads KAGVTQTPRYLIKTRGQQVTLSCSPISGHRSVSWYQQTPGQGLQFLFEYFSETQRNKGNFPGRFSGRQFSNSRSEMNVSTLELGDSALYLCAGSRQGFDNSPLHFGNGTRLTVT.

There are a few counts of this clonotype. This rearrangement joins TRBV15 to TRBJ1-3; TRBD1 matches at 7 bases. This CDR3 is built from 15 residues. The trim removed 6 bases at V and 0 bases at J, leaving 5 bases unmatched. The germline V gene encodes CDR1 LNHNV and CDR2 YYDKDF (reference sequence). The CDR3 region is CATSWDRTSGNTIYF. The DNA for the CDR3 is TGTGCCACCAGTTGGGACAGAACCTCTGGAAACACCATATATTTT.

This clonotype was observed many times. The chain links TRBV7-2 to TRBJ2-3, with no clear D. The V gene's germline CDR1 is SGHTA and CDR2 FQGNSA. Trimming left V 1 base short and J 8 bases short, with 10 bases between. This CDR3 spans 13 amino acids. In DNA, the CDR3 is TGTGCCAGCAGCTTAGAATTGGCCCTTACGCAGTATTTT. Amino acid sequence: CASSLELALTQYF.

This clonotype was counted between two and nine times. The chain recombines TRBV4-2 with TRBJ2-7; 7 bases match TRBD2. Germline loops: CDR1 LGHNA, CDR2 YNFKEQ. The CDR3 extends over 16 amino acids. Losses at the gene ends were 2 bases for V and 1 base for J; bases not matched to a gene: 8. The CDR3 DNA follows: TGTGCCAGCAGCCAATGGGGGAGGGACGCTTCCTACGAGCAGTACTTC. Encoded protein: CASSQWGRDASYEQYF.

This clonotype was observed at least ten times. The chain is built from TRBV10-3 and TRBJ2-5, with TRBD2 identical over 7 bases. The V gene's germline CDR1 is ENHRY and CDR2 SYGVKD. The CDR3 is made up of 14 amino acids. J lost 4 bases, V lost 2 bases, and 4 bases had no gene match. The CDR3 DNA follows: TGTGCCATCAGTGAGAGGGAGGGTCGAGAGACCCAGTACTTC. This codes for CAISEREGRETQYF.

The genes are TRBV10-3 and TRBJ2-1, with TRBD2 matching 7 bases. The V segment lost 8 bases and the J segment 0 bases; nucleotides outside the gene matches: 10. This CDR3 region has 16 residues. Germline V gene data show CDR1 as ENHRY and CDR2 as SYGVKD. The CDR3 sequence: CAIDGGSPSSYNEQFF. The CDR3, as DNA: TGTGCCATCGATGGCGGGAGCCCCTCCTCCTACAATGAGCAGTTCTTC.

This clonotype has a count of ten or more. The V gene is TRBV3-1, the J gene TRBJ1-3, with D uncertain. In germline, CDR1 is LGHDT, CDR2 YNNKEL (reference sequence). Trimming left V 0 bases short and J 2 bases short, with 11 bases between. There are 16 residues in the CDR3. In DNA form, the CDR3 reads TGTGCCAGCAGCCAAGATCCGGGAGGAACTGGAAACACCATATATTTT. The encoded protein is CASSQDPGGTGNTIYF.

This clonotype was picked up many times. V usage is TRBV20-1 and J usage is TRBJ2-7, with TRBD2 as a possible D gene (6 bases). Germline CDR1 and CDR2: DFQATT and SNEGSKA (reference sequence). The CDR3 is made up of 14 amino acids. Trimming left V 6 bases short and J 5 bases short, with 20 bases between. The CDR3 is CSAQRLGEEDEQYF. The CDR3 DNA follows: TGCAGTGCCCAGAGACTAGGGGAAGAAGACGAGCAGTACTTC.

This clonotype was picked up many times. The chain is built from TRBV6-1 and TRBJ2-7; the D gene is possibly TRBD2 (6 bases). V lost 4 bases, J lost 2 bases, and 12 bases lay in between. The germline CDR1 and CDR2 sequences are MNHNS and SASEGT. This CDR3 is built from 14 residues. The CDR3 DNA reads TGTGCCAGCAGTGTGGGACTCGAGGCCTACGAGCAGTACTTC. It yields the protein CASSVGLEAYEQYF.

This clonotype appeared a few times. CDR3 nucleotide sequence: TGTGCCAGCAGCCCGTACGGGGGGGCTAACTATGGCTACACCTTC. Encoded protein: CASSPYGGANYGYTF. The V gene is TRBV7-8, the J gene TRBJ1-2; D perhaps matches TRBD1 (5 bases). The CDR3 has 15 amino acids. V lost 5 bases and J lost 0, with 13 bases in between. Germline V gene data show CDR1 as SGHVS and CDR2 as FQNEAQ.

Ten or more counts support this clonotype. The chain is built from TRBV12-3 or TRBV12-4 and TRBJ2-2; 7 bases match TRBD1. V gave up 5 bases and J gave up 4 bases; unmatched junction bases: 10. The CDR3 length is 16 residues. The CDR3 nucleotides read TGTGCCAGCAGTACGAGACAGGGACGTTTCACCGGGGAGCTGTTTTTT. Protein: CASSTRQGRFTGELFF.

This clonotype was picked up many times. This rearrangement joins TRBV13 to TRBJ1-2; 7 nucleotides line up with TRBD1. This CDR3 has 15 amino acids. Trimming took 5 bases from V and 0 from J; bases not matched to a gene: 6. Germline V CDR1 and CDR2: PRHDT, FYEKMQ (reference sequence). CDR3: CASSDDRDPNYGYTF. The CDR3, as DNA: TGTGCCAGCAGCGACGACAGGGATCCTAACTATGGCTACACCTTC.

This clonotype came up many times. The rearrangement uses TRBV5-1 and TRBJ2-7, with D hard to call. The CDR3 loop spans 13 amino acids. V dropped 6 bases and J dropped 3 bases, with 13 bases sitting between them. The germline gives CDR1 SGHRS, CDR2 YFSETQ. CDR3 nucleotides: TGCGCCAGCACCCCGGGTGAAGGCTACGAGCAGTACTTC. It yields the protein CASTPGEGYEQYF.

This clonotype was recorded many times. DNA for the CDR3: TGTGCCAGCAGCTCGACAGGGGGCTCCACTGAAGCTTTCTTT. Protein product: CASSSTGGSTEAFF. This sequence joins TRBV7-2 and TRBJ1-1; the match to TRBD1 covers 10 bases. J gave up 4 bases and V 4 bases, and 3 bases lay outside the gene matches. Germline V gene lookup returns CDR1 SGHTA and CDR2 FQGNSA. CDR3 length: 14 residues.

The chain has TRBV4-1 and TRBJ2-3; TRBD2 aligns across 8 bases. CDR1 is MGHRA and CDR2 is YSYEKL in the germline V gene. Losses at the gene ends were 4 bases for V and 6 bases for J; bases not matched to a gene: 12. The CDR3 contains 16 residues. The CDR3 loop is CASSPEGAGDGDTQYF. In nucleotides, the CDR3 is TGCGCCAGCAGCCCCGAGGGAGCGGGAGATGGGGATACGCAGTATTTT.

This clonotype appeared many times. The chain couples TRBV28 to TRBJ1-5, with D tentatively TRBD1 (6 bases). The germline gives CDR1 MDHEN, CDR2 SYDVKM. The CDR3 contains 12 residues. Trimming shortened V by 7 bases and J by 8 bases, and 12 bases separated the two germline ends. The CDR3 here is CASNRVMEPQHF. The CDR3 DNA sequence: TGTGCCAGCAACAGGGTGATGGAGCCCCAGCATTTT.

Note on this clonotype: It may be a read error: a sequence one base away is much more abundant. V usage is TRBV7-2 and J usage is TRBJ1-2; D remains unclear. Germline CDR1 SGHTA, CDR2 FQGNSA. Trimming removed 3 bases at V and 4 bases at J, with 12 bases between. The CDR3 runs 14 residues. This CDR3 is CTSSFPGGGYGYTF. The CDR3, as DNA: TGTACCAGCAGCTTTCCGGGAGGCGGCTATGGCTACACCTTC.

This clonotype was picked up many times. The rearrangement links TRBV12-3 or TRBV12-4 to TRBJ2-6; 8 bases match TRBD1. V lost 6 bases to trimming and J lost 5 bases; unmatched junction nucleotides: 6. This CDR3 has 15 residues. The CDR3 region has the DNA TGTGCCAGCAGCACCGGACAGGGTAGGGCCAACGTCCTGACTTTC. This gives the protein CASSTGQGRANVLTF.

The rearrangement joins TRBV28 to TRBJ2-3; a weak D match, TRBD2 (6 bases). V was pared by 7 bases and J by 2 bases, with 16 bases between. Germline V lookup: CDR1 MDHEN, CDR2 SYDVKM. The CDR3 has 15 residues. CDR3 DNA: TGTGCCAGCATCCCTGGGGGGTGGGACACAGATACGCAGTATTTT. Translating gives CASIPGGWDTDTQYF.

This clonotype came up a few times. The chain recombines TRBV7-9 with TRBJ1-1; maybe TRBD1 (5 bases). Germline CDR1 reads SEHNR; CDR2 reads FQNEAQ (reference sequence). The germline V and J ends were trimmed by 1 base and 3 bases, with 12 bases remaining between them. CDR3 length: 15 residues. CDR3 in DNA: TGTGCCAGCAGCTTAGATGGGGGGGAAGACACTGAAGCTTTCTTT. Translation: CASSLDGGEDTEAFF.

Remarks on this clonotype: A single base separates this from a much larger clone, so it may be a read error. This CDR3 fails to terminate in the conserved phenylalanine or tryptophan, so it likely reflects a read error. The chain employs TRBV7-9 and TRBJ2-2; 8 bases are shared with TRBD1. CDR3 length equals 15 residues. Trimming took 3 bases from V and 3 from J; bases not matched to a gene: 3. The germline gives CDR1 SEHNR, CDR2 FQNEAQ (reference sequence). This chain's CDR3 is CASSLTGVDTGELFS. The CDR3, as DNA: TGTGCCAGCAGCTTGACAGGGGTGGACACCGGGGAGCTGTTTTCT.